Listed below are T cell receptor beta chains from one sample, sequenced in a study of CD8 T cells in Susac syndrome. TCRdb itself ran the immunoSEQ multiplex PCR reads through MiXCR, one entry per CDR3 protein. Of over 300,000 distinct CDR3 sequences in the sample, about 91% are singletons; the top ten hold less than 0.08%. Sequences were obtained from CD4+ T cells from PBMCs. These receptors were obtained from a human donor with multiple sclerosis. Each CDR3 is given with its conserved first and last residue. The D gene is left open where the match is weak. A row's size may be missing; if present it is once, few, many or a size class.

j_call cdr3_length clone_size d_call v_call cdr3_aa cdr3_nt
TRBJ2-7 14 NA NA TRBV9 CASSVGSQTYEQYF TGTGCCAGCAGCGTAGGGAGTCAGACCTACGAGCAGTACTTC
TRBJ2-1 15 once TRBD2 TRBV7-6 CASSPTGLGNNEQFF TGTGCCAGCAGCCCGACGGGACTAGGAAACAATGAGCAGTTCTTC
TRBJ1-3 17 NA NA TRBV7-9 CASSLWTRSYSGNTIYF TGTGCCAGCAGCTTATGGACCCGTTCTTACTCTGGAAACACCATATATTTT
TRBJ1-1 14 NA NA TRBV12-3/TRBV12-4 CASSFEGGRTEAFF TGTGCCAGCAGTTTTGAGGGGGGAAGGACTGAAGCTTTCTTT
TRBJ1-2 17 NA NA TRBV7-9 CASSYTRGAEPNYGYTF TGTGCCAGCAGCTACACGAGGGGGGCAGAGCCTAACTATGGCTACACCTTC
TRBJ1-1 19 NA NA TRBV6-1 CASSNAGLRTLRRDTEAFF TGTGCCAGCTCTAACGCGGGGCTTCGGACATTGCGAAGAGACACTGAAGCTTTCTTT
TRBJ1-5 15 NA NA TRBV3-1 CASSQEGGPNQPQHF TGTGCCAGCAGCCAAGAAGGCGGCCCGAATCAGCCCCAGCATTTT
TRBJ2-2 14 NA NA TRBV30 CAWEGGAVPGELFF TGTGCCTGGGAGGGGGGGGCCGTCCCCGGGGAGCTGTTTTTT
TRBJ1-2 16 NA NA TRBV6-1 CASSPGAGFDIYGYTF TGTGCCAGCAGTCCTGGGGCAGGGTTTGATATCTATGGCTACACCTTC
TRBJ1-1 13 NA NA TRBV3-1 CASSQGTDRAAFF TGTGCCAGCAGCCAAGGGACGGATAGAGCAGCTTTCTTT
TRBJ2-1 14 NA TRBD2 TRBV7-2 CASSLEAGVSEQFF TGTGCCAGCAGCTTAGAAGCGGGAGTGAGTGAGCAGTTCTTC
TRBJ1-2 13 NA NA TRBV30 CAWSVGQRYGYTF TGTGCCTGGAGTGTGGGGCAGAGGTATGGCTACACCTTC
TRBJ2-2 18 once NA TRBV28 CASPPRGASVPAGGELFF TGTGCCAGCCCTCCCCGCGGGGCTAGCGTGCCAGCGGGCGGGGAGCTGTTTTTT
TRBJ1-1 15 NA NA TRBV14 CASSQQGPWMGRAFF TGTGCCAGCAGCCAGCAGGGTCCCTGGATGGGGAGAGCTTTCTTT
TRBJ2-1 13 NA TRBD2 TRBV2 CASSLGLEGEQFF TGTGCCAGCAGCTTGGGACTAGAGGGTGAGCAGTTCTTC
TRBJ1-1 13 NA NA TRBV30 CAWSVRGVTEAFF TGTGCCTGGAGTGTACGGGGGGTCACTGAAGCTTTCTTT
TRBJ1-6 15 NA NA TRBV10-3 CAISQRTGLGSPLHF TGTGCCATCAGTCAACGAACAGGGTTGGGATCACCCCTCCACTTT
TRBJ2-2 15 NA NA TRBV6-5 CASREGGRWTGELFF TGTGCCAGCAGAGAGGGGGGGCGATGGACCGGGGAGCTGTTTTTT
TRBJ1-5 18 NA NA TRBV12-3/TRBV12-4 CASSLAETAAYSNQPQHF TGTGCCAGCAGTTTAGCGGAAACAGCCGCTTATAGCAATCAGCCCCAGCATTTT
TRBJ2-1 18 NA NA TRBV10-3 CAISRSILSGTGYNEQFF TGTGCCATCAGTCGTTCTATCCTTAGCGGGACAGGGTACAATGAGCAGTTCTTC
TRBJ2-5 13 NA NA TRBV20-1 CSARGQPGETQYF TGCAGTGCTAGAGGGCAGCCAGGAGAGACCCAGTACTTC
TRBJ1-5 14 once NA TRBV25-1 CASSVTGSDQPQHF TGTGCCAGCAGTGTCACGGGTAGCGATCAGCCCCAGCATTTT
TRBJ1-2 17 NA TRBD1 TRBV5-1 CASSLGGPGQVLYGYTF TGCGCCAGCAGCTTGGGGGGCCCGGGACAGGTCTTATATGGCTACACCTTC
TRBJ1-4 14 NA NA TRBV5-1 CASSRRFLNEKLFF TGCGCCAGCAGTAGGCGGTTCCTGAATGAAAAACTGTTTTTT
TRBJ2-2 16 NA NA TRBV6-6 CASSYGTGWGPGELFF TGTGCCAGCAGTTACGGTACAGGGTGGGGACCCGGGGAGCTGTTTTTT
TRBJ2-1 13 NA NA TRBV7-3 CATPFSSGSEQFF TGTGCCACACCCTTTTCGTCCGGGAGTGAGCAGTTCTTC
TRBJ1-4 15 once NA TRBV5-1 CASSPGGQDLGKLFF TGCGCCAGCAGCCCTGGGGGACAAGATCTCGGAAAACTGTTTTTT
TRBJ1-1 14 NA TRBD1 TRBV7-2 CASSLRTGGREAFF TGTGCCAGCAGCTTACGGACAGGAGGCCGGGAAGCTTTCTTT
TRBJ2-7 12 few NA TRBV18 CASSPRGHEQYF TGTGCCAGCTCACCACGAGGTCACGAGCAGTACTTC
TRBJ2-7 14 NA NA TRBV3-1 CASSQNSNSYEQYF TGTGCCAGCAGCCAGAACAGTAATAGCTACGAGCAGTACTTC
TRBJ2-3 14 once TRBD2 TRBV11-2 CARSFGGGTDTQYF TGTGCCCGCAGCTTCGGGGGGGGCACAGATACGCAGTATTTT
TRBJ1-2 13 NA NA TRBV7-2 CASSLDANYGYTF TGTGCCAGCAGCTTGGACGCTAACTATGGCTACACCTTC
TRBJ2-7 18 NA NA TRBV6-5 CASSYSRPSIADVYEQYF TGTGCCAGCAGTTACTCGAGGCCTTCAATAGCGGACGTCTACGAGCAGTACTTC
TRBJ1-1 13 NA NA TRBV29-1 CSAAGGPNTEAFF TGCAGCGCCGCGGGGGGCCCGAACACTGAAGCTTTCTTT
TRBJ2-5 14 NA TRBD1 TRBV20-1 CSANDRGRGETQYF TGCAGTGCCAACGACAGGGGGCGCGGGGAGACCCAGTACTTC
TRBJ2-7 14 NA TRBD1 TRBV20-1 CSARDSRGTHEQYF TGCAGTGCTAGAGATTCCAGGGGGACCCACGAGCAGTACTTC
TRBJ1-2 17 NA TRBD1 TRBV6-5 CASSYWGTGGFGYGYTF TGTGCCAGCAGTTATTGGGGGACAGGGGGCTTTGGCTATGGCTACACCTTC
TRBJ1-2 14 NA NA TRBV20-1 CSASYGEATDGYTF TGCAGTGCTAGTTACGGGGAAGCCACGGATGGCTACACCTTC
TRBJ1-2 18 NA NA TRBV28 CASSIPGSSKIYGYGYTF TGTGCCAGCAGTATACCCGGGTCCTCCAAAATTTATGGCTATGGCTACACCTTC
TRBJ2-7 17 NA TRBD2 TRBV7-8 CASSLGTSGSVSYEQYF TGTGCCAGCAGCTTAGGTACTAGCGGGAGCGTCTCCTACGAGCAGTACTTC
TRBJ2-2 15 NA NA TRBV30 CASPSGTTNTGELFF TGTGCCTCCCCCTCGGGGACGACGAACACCGGGGAGCTGTTTTTT
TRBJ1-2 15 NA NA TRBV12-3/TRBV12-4 CASSFGPGGDYGYTF TGTGCCAGCAGTTTTGGCCCCGGGGGGGACTATGGCTACACCTTC
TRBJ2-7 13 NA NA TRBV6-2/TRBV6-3 CASSGQSNYEQYF TGTGCCAGCAGCGGACAGTCCAACTACGAGCAGTACTTC
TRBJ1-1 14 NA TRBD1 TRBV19 CASSPGTGYTEAFF TGTGCCAGTAGTCCCGGGACAGGCTACACTGAAGCTTTCTTT
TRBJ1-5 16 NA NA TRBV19 CASSPDWGVGNQPQHF TGTGCCAGTAGTCCCGATTGGGGGGTTGGCAATCAGCCCCAGCATTTT
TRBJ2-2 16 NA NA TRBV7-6 CASSLLGPGGTGELFF TGTGCCAGCAGCTTACTGGGTCCTGGGGGCACCGGGGAGCTGTTTTTT
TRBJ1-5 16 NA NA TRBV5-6 CANSLEGRRPNQPQHF TGTGCCAACAGCCTTGAGGGGCGACGCCCGAATCAGCCCCAGCATTTT
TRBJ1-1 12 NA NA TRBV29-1 CSVATGIREAFF TGCAGCGTTGCCACAGGGATACGTGAAGCTTTCTTT
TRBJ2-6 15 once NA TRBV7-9 CASSATESGANVLTF TGTGCCAGCAGCGCTACAGAATCTGGGGCCAACGTCCTGACTTTC
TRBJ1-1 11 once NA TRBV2 CASSEWTEAFF TGTGCCAGCAGTGAATGGACAGAAGCTTTCTTT
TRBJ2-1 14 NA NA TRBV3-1 CASSQQADLNEQFF TGTGCCAGCAGCCAACAAGCGGATCTCAATGAGCAGTTCTTC
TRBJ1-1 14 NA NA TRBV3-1 CASSQVEGHFEAFF TGTGCCAGCAGCCAAGTGGAGGGACATTTTGAAGCTTTCTTT
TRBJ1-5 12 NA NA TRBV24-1 CATSDLNQPQHF TGTGCCACCAGTGATCTAAATCAGCCCCAGCATTTT